The rows below give T cell receptor beta chains drawn from one sample of a study of response to subunit inactivated influenza vaccine. TCRdb fed the RT-PCR reads into MiXCR, producing one record per CDR3 protein. The table lists approximately 170,000 distinct CDR3 sequences, roughly 12% of them singletons. The same sample was also used in a study of T cells expressing NK-cell markers.

The sample consisted of CD8+ T cells sorted from PBMCs, taken 11 to 12 days after vaccination. All receptors derive from a man aged 50-60 years who received an inactivated influenza vaccine. The CDR3 runs from the conserved cysteine through the conserved F or W. Expanded clones get a size class; other rows say once, few or many, or leave the size out.

j_gene: TRBJ2-1; v_gene: TRBV25-1; abundance: -; CDR3aa: CASDRGSSYNEQFF
j_gene: TRBJ2-2; v_gene: TRBV25-1; abundance: -; CDR3aa: CASRDRNGANTGELFF
j_gene: TRBJ1-2; v_gene: TRBV7-8; abundance: -; CDR3aa: CASSLASGQEFWNYGYTF
j_gene: TRBJ2-7; v_gene: TRBV2; abundance: few; CDR3aa: CASSTSGGSNEQYF
j_gene: TRBJ1-2; v_gene: TRBV4-2; abundance: many; CDR3aa: CASSFRTGEGNYGYTF
j_gene: TRBJ2-7; v_gene: TRBV9; abundance: -; CDR3aa: CASSVRSDFGNEQYF
j_gene: TRBJ2-5; v_gene: TRBV20-1; abundance: -; CDR3aa: CSARRALQETQYF
j_gene: TRBJ2-5; v_gene: TRBV20-1; abundance: many; CDR3aa: CSAPEPITKETQYF
j_gene: TRBJ1-2; v_gene: TRBV4-3; abundance: -; CDR3aa: CASSQRGKTGLYGYTF
j_gene: TRBJ2-7; v_gene: TRBV7-9; abundance: few; CDR3aa: CASSLGRGQGDDEQYF
j_gene: TRBJ2-7; v_gene: TRBV5-1; abundance: many; CDR3aa: CASSYRNSYEQYF
j_gene: TRBJ2-1; v_gene: TRBV4-1; abundance: many; CDR3aa: CASSQDWDRGLGEQFF
j_gene: TRBJ2-2; v_gene: TRBV28; abundance: -; CDR3aa: CASTLARAGSAGELFF
j_gene: TRBJ2-7; v_gene: TRBV7-6; abundance: few; CDR3aa: CASSLDPTGAMYEQYF
j_gene: TRBJ2-5; v_gene: TRBV6-5; abundance: few; CDR3aa: CASSYDWSVQETQYF
j_gene: TRBJ2-3; v_gene: TRBV12-3/TRBV12-4; abundance: -; CDR3aa: CASSAVPDTQYF
j_gene: TRBJ2-1; v_gene: TRBV5-1; abundance: many; CDR3aa: CASSEWDSGEQFF
j_gene: TRBJ2-1; v_gene: TRBV6-1; abundance: many; CDR3aa: CASSRLAGEGNEQFF
j_gene: TRBJ2-3; v_gene: TRBV20-1; abundance: -; CDR3aa: CSARGGQATKLMDTQYF
j_gene: TRBJ2-3; v_gene: TRBV12-3/TRBV12-4; abundance: many; CDR3aa: CASSIAGATDTQYF
j_gene: TRBJ1-2; v_gene: TRBV10-3; abundance: -; CDR3aa: CATGGSNYGYTF
j_gene: TRBJ1-5; v_gene: TRBV15; abundance: few; CDR3aa: CATSKDRALSQPQHF
j_gene: TRBJ2-1; v_gene: TRBV29-1; abundance: -; CDR3aa: CSVEPGVSRSSYNEQFF
j_gene: TRBJ2-3; v_gene: TRBV25-1; abundance: many; CDR3aa: CASTEGSASTDTQYF
j_gene: TRBJ2-2; v_gene: TRBV20-1; abundance: -; CDR3aa: CSARISPRKELANTGELFF
j_gene: TRBJ1-2; v_gene: TRBV28; abundance: -; CDR3aa: CASSLKESYGYTF
j_gene: TRBJ2-3; v_gene: TRBV6-2/TRBV6-3; abundance: few; CDR3aa: CASSGLAGPDTQYF
j_gene: TRBJ2-1; v_gene: TRBV4-1; abundance: few; CDR3aa: CASSSLLGVGYNEQFF
j_gene: TRBJ1-2; v_gene: TRBV4-1; abundance: few; CDR3aa: CASSQDTDNYGYTF
j_gene: TRBJ2-5; v_gene: TRBV4-1; abundance: once; CDR3aa: CASSQVGLAGAGETQYF
j_gene: TRBJ2-2; v_gene: TRBV5-1; abundance: few; CDR3aa: CASSFGGLNTGELFF
j_gene: TRBJ1-5; v_gene: TRBV6-1; abundance: -; CDR3aa: CASSTSRVQPQHF
j_gene: TRBJ1-2; v_gene: TRBV11-2; abundance: many; CDR3aa: CASGKIGTRGHTF
j_gene: TRBJ2-5; v_gene: TRBV11-1; abundance: -; CDR3aa: CASSHRRGEGQETQYF
j_gene: TRBJ2-7; v_gene: TRBV9; abundance: -; CDR3aa: CASSVGGASSYEQYF
j_gene: TRBJ1-1; v_gene: TRBV10-3; abundance: -; CDR3aa: CAISEGGYRVGAFF
j_gene: TRBJ2-3; v_gene: TRBV4-3; abundance: -; CDR3aa: CASSQATGGPGDTQYF
j_gene: TRBJ2-7; v_gene: TRBV28; abundance: -; CDR3aa: CASSLTQGTHEQYF
j_gene: TRBJ2-1; v_gene: TRBV24-1; abundance: -; CDR3aa: CATSDGTSGGNEQFF
j_gene: TRBJ2-2; v_gene: TRBV7-9; abundance: medium-sized; CDR3aa: CASTPRSGDTGELFF
j_gene: TRBJ2-7; v_gene: TRBV5-1; abundance: -; CDR3aa: CASSFTDGPYEQYF
j_gene: TRBJ2-1; v_gene: TRBV20-1; abundance: -; CDR3aa: CSARETSVEQFF
j_gene: TRBJ2-1; v_gene: TRBV5-6; abundance: -; CDR3aa: CASTPAAGGRNYNEQFF
j_gene: TRBJ2-4; v_gene: TRBV12-3/TRBV12-4; abundance: few; CDR3aa: CASRGREPGNIQYF
j_gene: TRBJ2-1; v_gene: TRBV2; abundance: -; CDR3aa: CASSPRWLASNLDNEQFF
j_gene: TRBJ2-7; v_gene: TRBV20-1; abundance: few; CDR3aa: CSARDLAGDAKEQYF
j_gene: TRBJ2-1; v_gene: TRBV5-1; abundance: few; CDR3aa: CASSLDGGYDEQFF
j_gene: TRBJ1-1; v_gene: TRBV29-1; abundance: many; CDR3aa: CSVGTGEGTEAFF
j_gene: TRBJ2-7; v_gene: TRBV21-1; abundance: -; CDR3aa: CATPPPREDRVVGHEQYF
j_gene: TRBJ2-1; v_gene: TRBV28; abundance: -; CDR3aa: CASYPLAGDKNAEQFF
j_gene: TRBJ1-1; v_gene: TRBV23-1; abundance: -; CDR3aa: CASSPSGLREANTEAFF
j_gene: TRBJ2-7; v_gene: TRBV13; abundance: -; CDR3aa: CASSLFAESYEQYF
j_gene: TRBJ2-7; v_gene: TRBV20-1; abundance: few; CDR3aa: CSASGALATIYEQYF
j_gene: TRBJ2-3; v_gene: TRBV12-3/TRBV12-4; abundance: few; CDR3aa: CASSPTGGFADTQYF
j_gene: TRBJ2-7; v_gene: TRBV6-5; abundance: -; CDR3aa: CASSYTGSTYEQYF